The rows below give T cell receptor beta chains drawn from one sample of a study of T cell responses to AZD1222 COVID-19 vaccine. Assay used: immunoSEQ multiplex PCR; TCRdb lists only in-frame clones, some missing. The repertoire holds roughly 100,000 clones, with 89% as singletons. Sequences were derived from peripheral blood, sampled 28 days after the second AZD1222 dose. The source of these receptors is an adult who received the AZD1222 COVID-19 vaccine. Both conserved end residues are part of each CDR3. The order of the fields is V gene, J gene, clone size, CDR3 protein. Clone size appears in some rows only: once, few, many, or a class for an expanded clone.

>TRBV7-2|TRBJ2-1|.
CASSLVALAGRSSYNEQFF
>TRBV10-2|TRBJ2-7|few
CASTGLRSYEQYF
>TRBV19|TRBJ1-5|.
CASSRQGTGLLPQHF
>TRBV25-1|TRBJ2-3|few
CASSVTSTDTQYF
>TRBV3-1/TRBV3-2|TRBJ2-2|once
CASSPDSSANVRNGELFF
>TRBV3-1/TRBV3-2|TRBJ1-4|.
CASSRSGTGSEKLFF
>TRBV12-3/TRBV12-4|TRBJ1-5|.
CASSTGGNQPQHF
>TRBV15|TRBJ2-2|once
CATSRGGGGSITGELFF
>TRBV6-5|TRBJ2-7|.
CASSPGTSRSYEQYF
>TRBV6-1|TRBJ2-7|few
CASSEYRGPYEQYF
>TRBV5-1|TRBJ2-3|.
CASRWGAGGPDTQYF
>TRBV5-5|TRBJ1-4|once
CASSARGGHGTNEKLFF
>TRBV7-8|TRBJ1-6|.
CASSLQGALNSPLHF
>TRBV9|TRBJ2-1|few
CASSAGTSSYNEQFF
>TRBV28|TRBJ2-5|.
CASSPKTGAARETQYF
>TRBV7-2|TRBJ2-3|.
CASRAPSSTDTQYF
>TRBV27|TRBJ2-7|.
CASSLRQGAYEQYF
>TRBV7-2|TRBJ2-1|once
CASSLVVGGLGEQFF
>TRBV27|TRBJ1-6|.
CASSIRTGDSPLHF
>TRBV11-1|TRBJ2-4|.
CASSFTDGVGKNIQYF
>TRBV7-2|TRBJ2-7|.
CASSPPGLAGGYEQYF
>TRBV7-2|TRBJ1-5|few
CASSSSGTGGLGGNQPQHF
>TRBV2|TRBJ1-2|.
CASETGNRYGYTF
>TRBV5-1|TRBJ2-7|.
CASSLGTGGYEQYF
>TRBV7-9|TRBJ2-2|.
CASSFGLAGPLNTGELFF
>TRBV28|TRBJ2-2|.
CASSLLAGTGELFF
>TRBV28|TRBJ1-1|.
CASSLFRSSGTEAFF
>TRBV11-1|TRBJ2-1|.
CASSFFGPPGNEQFF
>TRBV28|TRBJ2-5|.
CASSPGHLLGTQYF
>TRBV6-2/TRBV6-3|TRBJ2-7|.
CASSPTWGEQYF
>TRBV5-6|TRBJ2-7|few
CASSLGQGNYEQYF
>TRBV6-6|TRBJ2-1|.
CASSPSLGQASSYNEQFF
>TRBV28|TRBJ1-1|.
CASSLPGVNTEAFF
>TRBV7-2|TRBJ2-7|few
CASSKAGVVEQYF
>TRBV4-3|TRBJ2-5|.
CASSRQSRDQETQYF
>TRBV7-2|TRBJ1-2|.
CASSLGPGTGNYGYTF
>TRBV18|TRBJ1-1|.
CASSPAQGYTEAFF
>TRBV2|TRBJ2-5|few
CSGRRQETQYF
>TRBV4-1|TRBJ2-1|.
CASSQEMGRGLGEQFF
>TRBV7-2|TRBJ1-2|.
CASRRAGGPNYGYTF
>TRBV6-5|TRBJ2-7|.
CASTSDGAPYEQYF
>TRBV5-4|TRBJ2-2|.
CASSLDWNTGELFF
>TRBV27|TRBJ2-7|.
CASSRQGNYEQYF
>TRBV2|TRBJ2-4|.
CASSVSLLAKNIQYF
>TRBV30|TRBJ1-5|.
CALGRQGNQPQHF
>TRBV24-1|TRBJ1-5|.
CATNDRAGQPQHF
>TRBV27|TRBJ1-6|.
CASREFSSYNSPLHF
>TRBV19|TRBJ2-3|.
CASQGPPPTDTQYF
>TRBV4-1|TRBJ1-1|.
CAPPCRDLKGNTEAFF
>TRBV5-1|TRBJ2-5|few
CASSIQPQGALETQYF
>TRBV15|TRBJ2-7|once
CATRSTGAGYEQYF
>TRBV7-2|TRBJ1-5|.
CASSLVQGGQPQHF
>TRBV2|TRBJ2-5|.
CASRTQGGTQYF
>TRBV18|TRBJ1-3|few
CASSPPTVNSGNTIYF
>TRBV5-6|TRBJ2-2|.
CASNDRGQGITGELFF